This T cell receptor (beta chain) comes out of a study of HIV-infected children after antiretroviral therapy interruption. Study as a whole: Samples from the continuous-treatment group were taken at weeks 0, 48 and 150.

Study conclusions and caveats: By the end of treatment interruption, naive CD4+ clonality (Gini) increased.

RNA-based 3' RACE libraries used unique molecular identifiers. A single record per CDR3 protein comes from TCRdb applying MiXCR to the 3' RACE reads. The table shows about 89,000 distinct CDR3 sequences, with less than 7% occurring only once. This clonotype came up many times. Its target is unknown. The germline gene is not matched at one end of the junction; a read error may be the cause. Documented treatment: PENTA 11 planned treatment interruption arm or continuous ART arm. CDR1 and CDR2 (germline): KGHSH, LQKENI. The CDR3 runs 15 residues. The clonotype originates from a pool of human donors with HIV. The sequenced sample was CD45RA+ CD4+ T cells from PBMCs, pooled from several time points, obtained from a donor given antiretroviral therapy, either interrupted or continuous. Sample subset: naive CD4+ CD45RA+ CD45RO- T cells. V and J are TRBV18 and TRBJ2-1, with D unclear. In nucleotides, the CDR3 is TGTGCCAGCTCACCACCGTCCGAATCGGCTCGGGCGTCAATCTTC. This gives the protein CASSPPSESARASIF.